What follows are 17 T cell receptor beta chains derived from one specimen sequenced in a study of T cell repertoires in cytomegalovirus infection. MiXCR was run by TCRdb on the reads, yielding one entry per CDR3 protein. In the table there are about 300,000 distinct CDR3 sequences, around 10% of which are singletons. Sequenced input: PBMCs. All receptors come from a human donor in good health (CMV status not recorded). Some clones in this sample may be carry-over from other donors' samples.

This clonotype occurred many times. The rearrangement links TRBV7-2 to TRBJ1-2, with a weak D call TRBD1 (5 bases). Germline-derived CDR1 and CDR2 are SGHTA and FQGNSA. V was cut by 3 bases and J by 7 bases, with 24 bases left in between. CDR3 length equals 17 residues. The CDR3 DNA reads TGTGCCAGCAGCTTGACTTCCCAGCCGGGGCACCGGAGTGGCTACACCTTC. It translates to CASSLTSQPGHRSGYTF.

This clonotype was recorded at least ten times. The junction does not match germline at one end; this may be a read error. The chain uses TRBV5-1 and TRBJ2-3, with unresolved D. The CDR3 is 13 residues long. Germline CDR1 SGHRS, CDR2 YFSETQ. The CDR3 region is CASSLAGTDTQYF. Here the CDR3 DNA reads TGTGCCAGCAGCTTAGCCGGCACAGATACGCAGTATTTT.

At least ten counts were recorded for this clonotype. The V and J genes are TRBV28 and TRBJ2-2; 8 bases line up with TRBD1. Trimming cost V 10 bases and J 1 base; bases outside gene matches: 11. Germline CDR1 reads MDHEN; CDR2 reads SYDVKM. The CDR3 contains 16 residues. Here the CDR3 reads CATDQSGTGNTGELFF. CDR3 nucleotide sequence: TGTGCCACCGATCAATCCGGGACAGGGAACACCGGGGAGCTGTTTTTT.

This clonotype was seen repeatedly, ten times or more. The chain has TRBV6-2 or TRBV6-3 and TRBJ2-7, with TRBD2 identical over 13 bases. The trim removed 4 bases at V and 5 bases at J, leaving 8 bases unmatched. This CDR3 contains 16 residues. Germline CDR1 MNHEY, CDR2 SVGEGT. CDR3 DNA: TGTGCCAGCAGTTCCACTAGCGGGGGGGCCACCAACGAGCAGTACTTC. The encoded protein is CASSSTSGGATNEQYF.

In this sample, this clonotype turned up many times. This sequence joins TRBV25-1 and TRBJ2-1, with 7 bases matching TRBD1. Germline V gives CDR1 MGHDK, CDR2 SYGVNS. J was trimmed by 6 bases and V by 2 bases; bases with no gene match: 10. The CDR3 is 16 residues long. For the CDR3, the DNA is TGTGCCAGCAGTGAAACCGACAGGGACCCCCTCAATGAGCAGTTCTTC. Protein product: CASSETDRDPLNEQFF.

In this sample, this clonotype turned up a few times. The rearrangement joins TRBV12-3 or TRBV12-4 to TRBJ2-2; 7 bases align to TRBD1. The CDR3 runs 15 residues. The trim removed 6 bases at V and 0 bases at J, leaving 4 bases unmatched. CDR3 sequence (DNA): TGTGCCAGCAGGGATGGACAGGCGAACACCGGGGAGCTGTTTTTT. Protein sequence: CASRDGQANTGELFF.

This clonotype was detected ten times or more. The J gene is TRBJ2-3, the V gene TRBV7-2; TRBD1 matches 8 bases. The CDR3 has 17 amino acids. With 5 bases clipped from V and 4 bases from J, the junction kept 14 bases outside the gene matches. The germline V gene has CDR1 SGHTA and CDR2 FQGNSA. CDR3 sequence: CASSRGRDRGQADTQYF. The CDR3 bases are TGTGCCAGCAGCAGGGGCCGAGACAGGGGTCAGGCAGATACGCAGTATTTT.

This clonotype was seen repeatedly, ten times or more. The CDR3 nucleotides read TGCAGTGCTAGCGGAGATGGCTACACCTTC. It encodes CSASGDGYTF. V usage is TRBV20-1 and J usage is TRBJ1-2; D remains unclear. The V and J ends lost 3 bases and 6 bases respectively, with 5 bases between them. Per the germline V gene, CDR1 is DFQATT and CDR2 is SNEGSKA (reference sequence). CDR3 length equals 10 residues.

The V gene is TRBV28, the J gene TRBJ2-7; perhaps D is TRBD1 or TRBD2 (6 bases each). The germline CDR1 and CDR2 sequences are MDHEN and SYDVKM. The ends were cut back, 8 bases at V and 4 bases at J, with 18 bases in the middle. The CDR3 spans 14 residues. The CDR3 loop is CASSDFQGGYEQYV. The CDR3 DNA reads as TGTGCCAGCTCTGATTTTCAAGGGGGGTACGAGCAGTACGTC.

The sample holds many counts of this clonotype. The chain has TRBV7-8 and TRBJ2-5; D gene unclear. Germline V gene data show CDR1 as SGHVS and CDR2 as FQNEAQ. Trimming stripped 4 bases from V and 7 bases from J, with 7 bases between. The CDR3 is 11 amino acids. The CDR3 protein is CASSSTRTQYF. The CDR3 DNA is TGTGCCAGCAGCTCCACAAGGACCCAGTACTTC.

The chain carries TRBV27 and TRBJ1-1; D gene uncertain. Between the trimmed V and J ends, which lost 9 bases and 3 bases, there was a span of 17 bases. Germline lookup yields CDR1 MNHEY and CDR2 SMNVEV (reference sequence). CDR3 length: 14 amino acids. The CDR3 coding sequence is TGTGCCAGTCACGGTTTGTACGGCGACACTGAAGCTTTCTTT. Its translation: CASHGLYGDTEAFF.

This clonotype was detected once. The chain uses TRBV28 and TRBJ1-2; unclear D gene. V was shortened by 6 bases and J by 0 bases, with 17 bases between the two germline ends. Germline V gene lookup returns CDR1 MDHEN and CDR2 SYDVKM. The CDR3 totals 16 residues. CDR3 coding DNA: TGTGCCAGCAGCGACGAAGCTTTGGGAGCTAACTATGGCTACACCTTC. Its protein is CASSDEALGANYGYTF.

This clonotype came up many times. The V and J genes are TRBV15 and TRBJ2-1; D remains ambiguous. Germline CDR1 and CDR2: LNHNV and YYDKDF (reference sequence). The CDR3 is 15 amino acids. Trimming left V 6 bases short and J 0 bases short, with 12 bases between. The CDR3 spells CATRIDIGSYNEQFF. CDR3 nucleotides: TGTGCCACCAGGATAGACATCGGCTCCTACAATGAGCAGTTCTTC. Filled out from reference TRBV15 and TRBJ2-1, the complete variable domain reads DAMVIQNPRYQVTQFGKPVTLSCSQTLNHNVMYWYQQKSSQAPKLLFHYYDKDFNNEADTPDNFQSRRPNTSFCFLDIRSPGLGDTAMYLCATRIDIGSYNEQFFGPGTRLTVL.

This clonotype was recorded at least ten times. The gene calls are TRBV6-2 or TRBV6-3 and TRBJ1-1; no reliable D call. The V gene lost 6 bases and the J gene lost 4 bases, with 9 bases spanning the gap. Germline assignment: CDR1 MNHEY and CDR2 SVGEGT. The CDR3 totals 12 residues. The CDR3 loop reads CASRESSTEAFF. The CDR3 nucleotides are TGTGCCAGCAGGGAGTCCTCCACTGAAGCTTTCTTT.

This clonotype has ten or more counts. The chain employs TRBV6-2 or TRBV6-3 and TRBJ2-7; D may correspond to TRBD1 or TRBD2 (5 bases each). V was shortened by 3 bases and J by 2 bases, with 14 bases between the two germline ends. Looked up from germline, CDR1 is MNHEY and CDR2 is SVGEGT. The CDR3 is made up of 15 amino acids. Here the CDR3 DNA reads TGTGCCAGCAGTTATGGGGGTCTCAACCCCTACGAGCAGTACGTC. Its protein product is CASSYGGLNPYEQYV.

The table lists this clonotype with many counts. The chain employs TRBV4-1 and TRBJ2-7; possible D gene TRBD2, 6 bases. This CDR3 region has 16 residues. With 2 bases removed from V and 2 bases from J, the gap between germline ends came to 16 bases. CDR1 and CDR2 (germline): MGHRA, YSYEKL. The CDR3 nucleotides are TGCGCCAGCAGCCAACAGACTAGGACCCACCCCTACGAGCAGTACTTC. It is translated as CASSQQTRTHPYEQYF.

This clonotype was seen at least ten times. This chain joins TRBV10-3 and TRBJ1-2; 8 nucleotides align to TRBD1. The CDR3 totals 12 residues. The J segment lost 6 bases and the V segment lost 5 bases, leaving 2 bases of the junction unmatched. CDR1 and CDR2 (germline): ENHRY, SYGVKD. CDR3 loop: CAISRTGNGYTF. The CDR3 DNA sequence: TGTGCCATCAGTCGGACAGGGAATGGCTACACCTTC.